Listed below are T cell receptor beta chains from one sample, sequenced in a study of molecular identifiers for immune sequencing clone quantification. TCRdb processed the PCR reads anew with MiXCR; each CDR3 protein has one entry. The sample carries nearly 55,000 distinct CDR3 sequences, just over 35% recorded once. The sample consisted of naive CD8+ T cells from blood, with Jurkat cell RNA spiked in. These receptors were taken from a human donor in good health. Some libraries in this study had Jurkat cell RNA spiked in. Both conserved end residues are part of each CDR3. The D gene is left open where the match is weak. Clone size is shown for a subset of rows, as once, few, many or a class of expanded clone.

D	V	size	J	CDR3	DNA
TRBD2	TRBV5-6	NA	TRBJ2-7	CASSTSGAPYEQYF	TGTGCCAGCAGCACTAGCGGAGCTCCCTACGAGCAGTACTTC
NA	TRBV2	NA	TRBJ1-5	CASKEDSLNQPQHF	TGTGCCAGTAAGGAGGACAGCTTAAATCAGCCCCAGCATTTT
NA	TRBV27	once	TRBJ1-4	CASSRGANEILFF	TGTGCCAGCAGTCGAGGGGCCAATGAAATACTGTTTTTT
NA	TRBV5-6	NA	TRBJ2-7	CASSSVATSYEQYF	TGTGCCAGCAGCTCCGTCGCGACAAGCTACGAGCAGTACTTC
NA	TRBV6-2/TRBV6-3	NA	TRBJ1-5	CASSGEWGWSNQPQHF	TGTGCCAGCAGTGGCGAGTGGGGATGGAGCAATCAGCCCCAGCATTTT
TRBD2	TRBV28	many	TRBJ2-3	CASSTYKSGAGTDTQYF	TGTGCCAGCAGTACTTATAAAAGCGGGGCCGGCACAGATACGCAGTATTTT
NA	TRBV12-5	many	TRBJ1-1	CASGLGLGTNTEAFF	TGTGCTAGTGGTTTGGGCCTGGGGACCAACACTGAAGCTTTCTTT
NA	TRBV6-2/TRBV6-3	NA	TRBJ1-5	CASSYSKRGRNQPQHF	TGTGCCAGCAGTTACTCGAAACGGGGAAGGAATCAGCCCCAGCATTTT
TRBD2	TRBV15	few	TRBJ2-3	CATSRWRLAGEGTDTQYF	TGTGCCACCAGCAGATGGAGACTAGCGGGAGAAGGTACAGATACGCAGTATTTT
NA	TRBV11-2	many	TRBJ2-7	CASSLRSSYEQYF	TGTGCCAGCAGCTTAAGGTCCAGCTACGAGCAGTACTTC
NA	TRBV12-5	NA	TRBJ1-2	CASVLVGTGYGYTF	TGTGCTAGTGTTTTGGTTGGCACAGGCTATGGCTACACCTTC
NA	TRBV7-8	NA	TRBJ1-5	CASSLFRWGVGNQPQHF	TGTGCCAGCAGCTTATTCAGGTGGGGGGTGGGCAATCAGCCCCAGCATTTT
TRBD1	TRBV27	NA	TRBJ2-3	CASSFVGQGDSDTQYF	TGTGCCAGCAGTTTTGTAGGACAGGGTGACTCAGATACGCAGTATTTT
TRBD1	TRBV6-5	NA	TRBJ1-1	CASSYSTGQGAEAFF	TGTGCCAGCAGTTACTCCACTGGACAGGGGGCTGAAGCTTTCTTT
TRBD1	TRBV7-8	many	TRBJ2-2	CAHLGTGFDTGELFF	TGTGCTCACCTGGGGACAGGGTTCGACACCGGGGAGCTGTTTTTT
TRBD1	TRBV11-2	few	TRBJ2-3	CASSLTPHRDRTATDTQYF	TGTGCCAGCAGCTTAACACCGCACCGGGACAGGACGGCCACAGATACGCAGTATTTT
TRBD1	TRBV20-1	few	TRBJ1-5	CSAREGGQISNQPQHF	TGCAGTGCTAGAGAGGGGGGACAGATTAGCAATCAGCCCCAGCATTTT
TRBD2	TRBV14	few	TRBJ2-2	CASSQVAGTSGRINTGELFF	TGTGCCAGCAGCCAAGTCGCCGGGACTAGCGGGAGGATTAACACCGGGGAGCTGTTTTTT
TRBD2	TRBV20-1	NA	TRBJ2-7	CSASPLAGGYEQYF	TGCAGTGCTAGCCCCCTAGCGGGAGGCTACGAGCAGTACTTC
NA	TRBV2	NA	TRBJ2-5	CASSEGALETQYF	TGTGCCAGCAGTGAGGGAGCGCTAGAGACCCAGTACTTC
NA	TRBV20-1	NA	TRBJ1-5	CSAIYPNQPQHF	TGCAGTGCTATTTATCCGAACCAGCCCCAGCATTTT
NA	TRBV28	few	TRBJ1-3	CASRPAGPGLAGNTIYF	TGTGCCAGCAGACCCGCGGGGCCAGGGCTCGCTGGAAACACCATATATTTT
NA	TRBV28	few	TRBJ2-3	CASSPFVTDTQYF	TGTGCCAGCAGTCCCTTCGTCACAGATACGCAGTATTTT
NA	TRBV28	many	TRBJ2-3	CASGGKDQKVPDTQYF	TGTGCCAGTGGGGGCAAGGACCAAAAGGTTCCAGATACGCAGTATTTT
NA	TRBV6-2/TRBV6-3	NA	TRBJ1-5	CASSQEYSNQPQHF	TGTGCCAGCAGTCAAGAGTATAGCAATCAGCCCCAGCATTTT
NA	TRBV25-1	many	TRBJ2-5	CASKVSGAKTQYF	TGTGCCAGCAAGGTTTCAGGGGCAAAGACCCAGTACTTC
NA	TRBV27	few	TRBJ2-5	CASSLSRGLFETQYF	TGTGCCAGCAGTTTATCGAGGGGTCTTTTTGAGACCCAGTACTTC
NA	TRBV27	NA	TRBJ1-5	CASRLTGNQPQHF	TGTGCCAGCAGATTAACAGGGAATCAGCCCCAGCATTTT
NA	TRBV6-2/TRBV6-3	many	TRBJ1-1	CASSFLTGHSEAFF	TGTGCCAGCAGCTTTTTGACGGGACATAGTGAAGCTTTCTTT
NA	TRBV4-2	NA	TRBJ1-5	CASSQDPGIGNQPQHF	TGTGCCAGCAGCCAAGATCCGGGGATTGGCAATCAGCCCCAGCATTTT
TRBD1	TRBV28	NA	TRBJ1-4	CAGSLTGGAGKLFF	TGTGCCGGCAGCTTAACAGGGGGCGCAGGAAAACTGTTTTTT
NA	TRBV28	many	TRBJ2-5	CASRSPQGGAGETQYF	TGTGCCAGCAGATCGCCCCAGGGGGGCGCAGGCGAGACCCAGTACTTC
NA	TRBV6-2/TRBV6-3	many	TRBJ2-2	CASRSGSGELFF	TGTGCCAGCAGGAGTGGCTCCGGGGAGCTGTTTTTT
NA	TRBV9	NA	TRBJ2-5	CASSSRRDQETQYF	TGTGCCAGCAGCTCCCGACGGGACCAAGAGACCCAGTACTTC
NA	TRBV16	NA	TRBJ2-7	CASSPRDNSYEQYF	TGTGCCAGCAGCCCGCGGGACAACTCCTACGAGCAGTACTTC
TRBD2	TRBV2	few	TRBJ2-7	CASRGLAGVYEQYF	TGTGCCAGCAGGGGACTAGCGGGAGTCTACGAGCAGTACTTC
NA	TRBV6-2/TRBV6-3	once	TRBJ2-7	CASNSGPYEQYF	TGTGCCAGCAATTCAGGTCCCTACGAGCAGTACTTC
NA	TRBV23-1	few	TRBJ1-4	CASSQSKRQNNEKLFF	TGCGCCAGCAGTCAATCGAAACGGCAAAATAATGAAAAACTGTTTTTT
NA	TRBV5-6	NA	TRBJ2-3	CASSLDTDTQYF	TGTGCCAGCAGCTTGGACACAGATACGCAGTATTTT
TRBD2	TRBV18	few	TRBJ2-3	CASSVSGTRTDTQYF	TGTGCCAGCTCCGTTAGCGGGACCCGCACAGATACGCAGTATTTT
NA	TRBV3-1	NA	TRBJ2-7	CASSQEIAGPLSNEQYF	TGTGCCAGCAGCCAAGAAATCGCAGGTCCTCTCTCCAACGAGCAGTACTTC
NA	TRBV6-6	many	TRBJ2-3	CASSFQGGPTDTQYF	TGTGCCAGCAGTTTTCAGGGGGGCCCCACAGATACGCAGTATTTT
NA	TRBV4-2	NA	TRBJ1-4	CASSQDNEKQFF	TGTGCCAGCAGCCAAGATAATGAAAAACAGTTTTTT
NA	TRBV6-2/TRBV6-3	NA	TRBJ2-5	CASGSGLQQEAQYF	TGTGCCAGCGGGTCGGGACTCCAACAAGAGGCCCAGTACTTC
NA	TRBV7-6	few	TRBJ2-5	CASSLEFSGRETQYF	TGTGCCAGCAGCTTAGAGTTTAGCGGTCGGGAGACCCAGTACTTC
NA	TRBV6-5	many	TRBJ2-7	CASSYRGYEQYF	TGTGCCAGCAGTTACAGGGGCTACGAGCAGTACTTC
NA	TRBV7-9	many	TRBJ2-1	CASSLSSGEQFF	TGTGCCAGCAGCTTGAGTTCCGGGGAGCAGTTCTTC
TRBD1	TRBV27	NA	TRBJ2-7	CASSSGQELLEQYF	TGTGCCAGCAGTTCGGGACAGGAGCTTCTCGAGCAGTACTTC
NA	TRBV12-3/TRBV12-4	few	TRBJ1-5	CASSLRLINQPRHF	TGTGCCAGCAGTCTGCGCTTGATTAATCAGCCCCGGCATTTT
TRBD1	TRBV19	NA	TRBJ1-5	CASTMGTGQQPQHF	TGTGCCAGTACCATGGGGACAGGGCAGCAGCCCCAGCATTTT
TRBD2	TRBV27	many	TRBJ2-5	CASSSSAGAAETQYF	TGTGCCAGCAGCAGTTCGGCGGGAGCCGCGGAGACCCAGTACTTC
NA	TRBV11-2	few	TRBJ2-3	CASSFVRDTQYF	TGTGCCAGCAGCTTTGTTAGGGATACGCAGTATTTT
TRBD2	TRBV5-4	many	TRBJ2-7	CASSPAGGGTYEQYF	TGTGCCAGCAGCCCGGCCGGCGGGGGAACCTACGAGCAGTACTTC
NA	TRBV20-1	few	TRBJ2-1	CSARPLAGTFYNEQFF	TGCAGTGCTAGACCCCTGGCGGGGACATTCTACAATGAGCAGTTCTTC
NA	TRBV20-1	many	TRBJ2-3	CSAQFPDTQYF	TGCAGTGCCCAGTTCCCCGATACGCAGTATTTT
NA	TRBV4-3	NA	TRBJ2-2	CASSQDGTGELFF	TGCGCCAGCAGCCAGGACGGCACCGGGGAGCTGTTTTTT
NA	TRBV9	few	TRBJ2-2	CASSVAEATGELFF	TGTGCCAGCAGCGTGGCCGAGGCTACCGGGGAGCTGTTTTTT
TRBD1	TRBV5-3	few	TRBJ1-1	CASSQDRAGKGDTEAFF	TGTGCCAGCAGCCAAGACAGGGCGGGGAAAGGGGACACTGAAGCTTTCTTT
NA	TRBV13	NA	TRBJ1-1	CASSNGRSEAFF	TGTGCCAGCAGCAACGGACGGTCTGAAGCTTTCTTT
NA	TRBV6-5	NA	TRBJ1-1	CASFIAPGKTEALF	TGTGCCAGTTTCATTGCCCCAGGAAAAACTGAAGCTCTCTTT